These 25 T cell receptor beta chains share one sample of origin, sequenced in a study of blood T cells in healthy people across ages. A second PCR of roughly 7 to 11 cycles used a sample-barcoded 5' primer and a J-beta primer mix. TCRdb recomputed calls from the 5' RACE reads with MiXCR, one row per CDR3 protein. The table shows under 800,000 distinct CDR3 sequences, with roughly 20% occurring only once. Input material: blood. The receptors come from a man aged 65-85 years in good health.

The chain combines TRBV10-3 with TRBJ1-4, with TRBD1 as a possible D gene (5 bases). The germline gives CDR1 ENHRY, CDR2 SYGVKD. The V gene lost 4 bases and the J gene lost 7 bases, with 13 bases spanning the gap. CDR3 size: 14 residues. The CDR3 DNA reads TGTGCCATCAGTGCATCAGGGATAGGTGAAAAACTGTTTTTT. Its translation is CAISASGIGEKLFF.

This clonotype was detected only a few times. The chain joins TRBV6-1 to TRBJ2-1, with TRBD1 identical over 8 bases. Germline V lookup: CDR1 MNHNS, CDR2 SASEGT. The CDR3 has 14 residues. The V gene end was trimmed by 5 bases and the J gene end by 4 bases; junction bases not matched to a gene: 4. The CDR3 here is CASSRQGLYNEQFF. CDR3 nucleotides: TGTGCCAGCAGTCGACAGGGGCTGTACAATGAGCAGTTCTTC.

This chain uses TRBV6-2 or TRBV6-3 with TRBJ2-5; 7 nucleotides match TRBD1. Germline V gene sequence: CDR1 MNHEY, CDR2 SVGEGT. The CDR3 spans 13 residues. J was trimmed by 4 bases and V by 7 bases; bases with no gene match: 6. CDR3 loop: CASTTTGAETQYF. Written as DNA, the CDR3 is TGTGCCAGCACCACAACAGGGGCAGAGACCCAGTACTTC.

This chain links TRBV7-3 with TRBJ2-5; tentative D call: TRBD2 (6 bases). Germline V gene lookup returns CDR1 SGHTA and CDR2 FQGTGA. Trimming removed 7 bases at V and 3 bases at J, with 15 bases between. CDR3 length: 14 amino acids. The CDR3 DNA sequence: TGTGCCAGCAACCCCTTTTCGGGGGAAGAGACCCAGTACTTC. This sequence encodes CASNPFSGEETQYF.

This clonotype was recorded a few times. The rearrangement links TRBV20-1 to TRBJ2-1; 12 bases are a match to TRBD2. The J call is doubtful: the DNA matches TRBJ2-7 better. Germline V gene lookup returns CDR1 DFQATT and CDR2 SNEGSKA (reference sequence). The CDR3 is made up of 15 amino acids. For the CDR3, the DNA is TGCAGTGCTGAAACTAGCGGGAGGCAAAACTACGAGCAGTACTTC. Its translation is CSAETSGRQNYEQYF.

This clonotype showed up many times. V is TRBV5-5 and J is TRBJ2-1; no definite D call. This CDR3 contains 12 residues. CDR1 is SGHKS, CDR2 YYEKEE, per germline (reference sequence). Trimming shortened V by 2 bases and J by 7 bases, and 7 bases separated the two germline ends. This CDR3 reads CASSFVVNEQFF. CDR3 coding DNA: TGTGCCAGCAGCTTTGTAGTGAATGAGCAGTTCTTC. Combining the CDR3 with reference TRBV5-5 and TRBJ2-1 gives the whole variable domain DAGVTQSPTHLIKTRGQQVTLRCSPISGHKSVSWYQQVLGQGPQFIFQYYEKEERGRGNFPDRFSARQFPNYSSELNVNALLLGDSALYLCASSFVVNEQFFGPGTRLTVL.

This clonotype occurred a few times. The chain employs TRBV20-1 and TRBJ2-3; D not certain. CDR3 size: 15 residues. Trimming took 6 bases from V and 0 from J, leaving 16 bases between them. The V gene's germline CDR1 is DFQATT and CDR2 SNEGSKA (reference sequence). The CDR3 DNA is TGCAGTGCCATTAAGCCCGGTCTCAGCACAGATACGCAGTATTTT. It translates to CSAIKPGLSTDTQYF.

This clonotype was observed many times. The V call is TRBV29-1, the J call TRBJ2-1, with TRBD2 matching 8 bases. After removal of 5 bases from V and 6 bases from J, the junction contained 3 bases not matched to a gene. CDR3 length: 12 amino acids. In germline, CDR1 is SQVTM, CDR2 ANQGSEA. The chain's CDR3 is CSVSGGGNEQFF. CDR3 bases: TGCAGCGTTTCGGGAGGGGGCAATGAGCAGTTCTTC.

The chain employs TRBV7-2 and TRBJ2-7, with 10 bases aligning to TRBD2. The CDR3 is 15 amino acids. CDR1 is SGHTA, CDR2 FQGNSA, per germline. V dropped 4 bases and J dropped 3; count of bases not matched to a gene: 6. The CDR3 loop is CASSYRTSGNYEQYF. CDR3 bases: TGTGCCAGCAGCTATAGGACTAGCGGAAACTACGAGCAGTACTTC.

The chain couples TRBV20-1 to TRBJ2-5; perhaps TRBD2 as D (6 bases). Near its end, the DNA agrees better with TRBJ2-1, so the J call may be wrong. The germline V gene encodes CDR1 DFQATT and CDR2 SNEGSKA (reference sequence). The CDR3 is 14 amino acids. The CDR3 sequence is CSARPPGRYNEQFF. The CDR3 nucleotides are TGCAGTGCTAGGCCCCCCGGGAGATACAATGAGCAGTTCTTC.

The V gene is TRBV5-1, the J gene TRBJ1-1; possible D gene TRBD1, 6 bases. This CDR3 has 15 residues. The V gene lost 4 bases and the J gene lost 2 bases, with 15 bases spanning the gap. Germline lookup yields CDR1 SGHRS and CDR2 YFSETQ. The chain's CDR3 is CASSTDGQSNTEAFF. The CDR3 region has the DNA TGCGCCAGCAGCACGGATGGACAGTCTAACACTGAAGCTTTCTTT.

This rearrangement joins TRBV30 to TRBJ2-2; no reliable D call. CDR3 length equals 12 residues. The ends were cut back, 2 bases at V and 6 bases at J, with 7 bases in the middle. The germline V gene has CDR1 GTSNPN and CDR2 SVGIG (reference sequence). The CDR3 DNA is TGTGCCTGGAGTAGGAGATCCGGGGAGCTGTTTTTT. Protein: CAWSRRSGELFF. Together with reference TRBV30 and TRBJ2-2, the CDR3 gives the full variable domain: SQTIHQWPATLVQPVGSPLSLECTVEGTSNPNLYWYRQAAGRGLQLLFYSVGIGQISSEVPQNLSASRPQDRQFILSSKKLLLSDSGFYLCAWSRRSGELFFGEGSRLTVL.

This clonotype showed up just a few times. The rearrangement links TRBV6-1 to TRBJ2-7, with 11 bases fitting TRBD2. Trimming at V came to 6 bases and at J to 3 bases, leaving 4 bases not matched to a gene. The CDR3 consists of 14 residues. Germline CDR1 and CDR2: MNHNS and SASEGT. CDR3 sequence reads: CASSRTSGYYEQYF. Written as DNA, the CDR3 is TGTGCCAGCAGCCGGACTAGCGGGTACTACGAGCAGTACTTC.

This clonotype was seen only a few times. V is TRBV6-2 or TRBV6-3 and J is TRBJ2-5; 8 nucleotides match TRBD1. The length of the CDR3 is 14 residues. Trimming took 7 bases from V and 4 from J; bases not matched to a gene: 8. Germline CDR1 is MNHEY and CDR2 is SVGEGT. CDR3 sequence reads: CASTLTGDGETQYF. Here the CDR3 DNA reads TGTGCCAGCACTCTGACAGGGGACGGAGAGACCCAGTACTTC.

The gene calls are TRBV3-1 and TRBJ1-6, with a possible D match to TRBD1 (6 bases). Germline CDR1 and CDR2: LGHDT and YNNKEL (reference sequence). The CDR3 length is 14 residues. V gave up 3 bases and J gave up 6 bases, with 9 bases separating them. As DNA, the CDR3 is TGTGCCAGCAGCCAGGGGGGCCGTAATTCACCCCTCCACTTT. This translates into CASSQGGRNSPLHF.

The sample holds a few counts of this clonotype. The V and J genes are TRBV9 and TRBJ2-1; D is possibly TRBD2 (5 bases). Germline assignment: CDR1 SGDLS and CDR2 YYNGEE. The CDR3 totals 15 residues. Trimming stripped 4 bases from V and 6 bases from J, with 17 bases between. The DNA of the CDR3 is TGTGCCAGCAGCCCCAGCCCCCAGCGGAGCAATGAGCAGTTCTTC. Translation gives CASSPSPQRSNEQFF.

Only a few counts were recorded for this clonotype. The germline gene is not matched at one end of the junction; a read error may be the cause. The chain uses TRBV5-6 and TRBJ2-5; 7 bases are shared with TRBD2. The CDR3 sequence is 12 residues long. Germline assignment: CDR1 SGHDT and CDR2 YYEEEE. This CDR3 reads CASSGLREQEFF. As DNA, the CDR3 is TGTGCCAGCAGCGGATTGCGGGAGCAGGAGTTCTTC. The variable domain in full, with the rest retrieved from reference TRBV5-6 and TRBJ2-5, is DAGVTQSPTHLIKTRGQQVTLRCSPKSGHDTVSWYQQALGQGPQFIFQYYEEEERQRGNFPDRFSGHQFPNYSSELNVNALLLGDSALYLCASSGLREQEFFGPGTRLLVL.

The sample holds a few counts of this clonotype. The chain has TRBV11-1 and TRBJ2-2; 8 nucleotides line up with TRBD1. The V segment lost 0 bases and the J segment 3 bases; nucleotides outside the gene matches: 6. Germline V CDR1 and CDR2: SGHAT, FQDESV (reference sequence). CDR3 length equals 17 residues. The CDR3 is CASSLAQGAVDTGELFF. CDR3 nucleotides: TGTGCCAGCAGCTTAGCGCAGGGGGCGGTGGACACCGGGGAGCTGTTTTTT.

DNA of the CDR3: TGCAGCTCTATCATGGGGGACAGGGGTTACAATGAGCAGTTCTTC. Protein: CSSIMGDRGYNEQFF. J is TRBJ2-1 and V is TRBV29-1; 10 bases agree with TRBD1. CDR3 length equals 15 residues. The germline V gene encodes CDR1 SQVTM and CDR2 ANQGSEA. V lost 8 bases and J lost 4; bases outside the gene matches: 11.

CDR3 in amino acids: CASSRQGRGSQYF. CDR3 bases: TGTGCCAGCAGTCGACAGGGCCGGGGGTCCCAGTACTTC. This sequence joins TRBV28 and TRBJ2-5; tentatively, D is TRBD1 (7 bases). The CDR3 spans 13 residues. The ends were cut back, 5 bases at V and 9 bases at J, with 16 bases in the middle. Per the germline V gene, CDR1 is MDHEN and CDR2 is SYDVKM.

This clonotype was detected a few times. This chain uses TRBV7-2 with TRBJ1-5; no firm D call. The V gene lost 0 bases and the J gene lost 5 bases, with 8 bases spanning the gap. CDR1 is SGHTA and CDR2 is FQGNSA in the germline V gene. CDR3 size: 14 residues. CDR3 sequence (DNA): TGTGCCAGCAGCTTAGCGGGCGGCGATCAGCCCCAGCATTTT. It yields the protein CASSLAGGDQPQHF.

This chain uses TRBV2 with TRBJ2-1; D is perhaps TRBD1 (6 bases). With the DNA end fitting TRBJ2-7 better, the J assignment may be wrong. The CDR3 contains 13 residues. Germline values: CDR1 SNHLY, CDR2 FYNNEI. The CDR3 spells CASRPGHLYEQYF. Written as DNA, the CDR3 is TGTGCCAGCAGGCCGGGACACTTATACGAGCAGTACTTC.

The V gene is TRBV25-1, the J gene TRBJ2-3; D perhaps matches TRBD1 (7 bases). The germline V gene has CDR1 MGHDK and CDR2 SYGVNS. Trimming removed 2 bases at V and 5 bases at J, with 17 bases between. This CDR3 has 16 amino acids. The CDR3 DNA reads TGTGCCAGCAGTGAAATGTGGTCAGGGGGGTTAGATACGCAGTATTTT. This codes for CASSEMWSGGLDTQYF.

The chain uses TRBV2 and TRBJ2-2, with no clear D. The germline gives CDR1 SNHLY, CDR2 FYNNEI. Trimming cost V 0 bases and J 8 bases, with 1 base left between them. The CDR3 contains 11 residues. The DNA for the CDR3 is TGTGCCAGCAGTGAAGCTGGGGAGCTGTTTTTT. It translates to CASSEAGELFF.

This chain uses TRBV2 with TRBJ2-5; weak D call: TRBD2 (7 bases). CDR3 length: 15 amino acids. Between the trimmed V and J ends, which lost 0 bases and 7 bases, there was a span of 15 bases. Germline V lookup: CDR1 SNHLY, CDR2 FYNNEI. CDR3 nucleotide sequence: TGTGCCAGCAGTGAAGCGTTAGGGGGAGGGCCGACCCAGTACTTC. As protein: CASSEALGGGPTQYF.